This T cell receptor beta chain was sequenced in a study of shared clonotypes between healthy human individuals (dated by TCRdb to the early 2020s). Background for the entire study: Two women and a few men aged 18 to 49 years were included in the cohort. For each donor, CD4 naive and CD4 memory were each run on three plates, CD8 naive on two plates, and CD8 memory on one plate. To estimate repertoire size and how much clonotypes are shared between individuals, the study performed deep sequencing of blood TCR repertoires from about five healthy adults. Libraries were prepared and TCR repertoires were sequenced by different laboratories using diverse techniques, in order to increase sequencing depth and limit assay-specific biases. Leukapheresis yielded between about 0.85 and 10 billion PBMCs per donor. Paper-wide results and their limitations: Rarefaction of sorted-subset datasets indicated incomplete sequencing despite the large sequencing depth. Sharing across a few donors was observed for 5% to 6.5% of naive CD4, 3% to 3.5% of naive CD8, over 2% of memory CD4, and over 0.3% of memory CD8 clonotypes. Estimated clonotype richness was generally larger for naive than for memory subsets. The small number of donors limited the genetic and exposure-history diversity represented. Sampling was restricted to blood, and TCR repertoires in tissue are likely to differ from TCR repertoires in blood. Compared with non-shared clonotypes, clonotypes shared by all four sorted-subset donors had higher generation probabilities. Pairwise subsampling indicated that sequencing depth was expected to affect the degree of clonotype sharing among donors.

As concerns this clone: This receptor's antigen is unknown. Base qualities were left out, and no much larger clone turns up one base away.

CD8 naive samples were CD45RO-negative cells positively selected for CCR7, giving a CD45RA+CCR7+ population that excluded TemRA cells. The donors were healthy, HIV-negative adults who had no recently reported acute infections or vaccinations. Only Caucasian adults living in Nashville, Tennessee, USA were represented among the donors. After blood collection by leukapheresis, PBMCs were isolated using Ficoll-Histopaque density gradient centrifugation and then cryopreserved in the vapor phase of liquid nitrogen. Purity and quantity of every magnetically sorted T cell population were checked by analytical flow cytometry. Genomic DNA was isolated from each sorted fraction and quantified by UV absorbance on a Nanodrop 2000c. Using the deep immunoSEQ assay, TCR CDR3 regions were amplified from genomic DNA by multiplex PCR. Extracted genomic DNA from each cell subset was distributed evenly across all wells of several immunoSEQ 96-well plates, and each plate was treated as a replicate. For sorted subsets, each replicate PCR was loaded with around 200 ng genomic DNA, equivalent to about 30,000 T cell genomes. The purified libraries were quantified using a Qubit 3.0 fluorometer, sized with a Bioanalyzer 2100, and then quantified again using the KAPA Library Quantification kit. Every immunoSEQ 96-well plate was sequenced on a dedicated single-read 150-cycle Illumina NextSeq 550 flow cell. The source study handled its data this way. Because the immunoSEQ output held only junctional sequences and lacked quality scores, the filtering could not match the filtering applied to full-length reads. To assign V/J genes and CDR3, sequences were annotated using PyIR, a Python wrapper for IgBLAST v1.9, with IMGT germline references. Reads were removed for weak V/J assignments (E-value above 1e-6), missing CDR3, stop codons, out-of-frame junctions, or ambiguous translated residues. V3J clonotypes were defined as sequences sharing the same inferred V gene, J gene, and CDR3 amino acid sequence. To compute the percentage overlap between repertoires, the number of shared unique clonotypes was divided by the size of the smaller repertoire. RTK rarefaction, the Chao1 estimator, and Recon v2.1 estimates of unobserved clonotypes were used to assess repertoire richness. Generation probabilities were computed with OLGA for all TCRbeta clonotypes obtained by the gDNA method from several donors. TCRdb stores this immuneACCESS table with in-frame sequences only. Part of the clones is absent; in the studies checked, under half of the shortfall reflects unresolved V genes, and no reason is known for the rest. V and J calls and clone size are given by that table; D and trimming were obtained from the DNA. The sample table holds a few million clones, of which 93% were seen once. Clones ranked in the top ten supply 1.5% to 2% of the sample.

Deletion took 3 bases off V and 7 bases off J, with a span of 16 bases between the germline ends. There are 15 amino acids in the CDR3, from cysteine to phenylalanine inclusive. The DNA shown is the 45-base CDR3, in frame from base 1. CDR1 and CDR2 are read off the germline V gene as MDHEN and SYDVKM. This sequence originates from a young man in good health. Some clones in this sample may be carry-over from other donors' samples. The specimen was naive CD8+ T cells from PBMCs. The sample's cell subset or site, from its label and the paper: CD45RA+CCR7+. The chain links TRBV28 with TRBJ2-1; TRBD2 is a possible D gene, resting on 6 matching bases. The CDR3: CASSFVTLALNEQFF. The sequenced DNA: TGTGCCAGCAGTTTTGTAACCCTAGCGTTAAATGAGCAGTTCTTC. Where the CDR3 stops, the reference TRBV28 and TRBJ2-1 genes take over; the full variable domain is DVKVTQSSRYLVKRTGEKVFLECVQDMDHENMFWYRQDPGLGLRLIYFSYDVKMKEKGDIPEGYSVSREKKERFSLILESASTNQTSMYLCASSFVTLALNEQFFGPGTRLTVL.